This record concerns one TCR beta chain sequence. Produced via immunoSEQ multiplex PCR; TCRdb's table is partial and in-frame only. The profile shows 60,000 to 85,000 clones, 85% of them singletons. The data belong to a study of OX40 agonist ivuxolimab in advanced cancers. The CDR3 covers 16 residues. V was pared by 3 bases and J by 3 bases, with 19 bases between. Germline CDR1 reads GTSNPN; CDR2 reads SVGIG (reference sequence). V and J are TRBV30 and TRBJ2-3; D assignment may be TRBD1 or TRBD2 (5 bases each). This TCR was recovered from an adult with an advanced solid tumor such as melanoma, head and neck, liver or kidney cancer. This sample comprised CD4+ or CD8+ T cells sorted from blood, obtained in a trial of the OX40 agonist ivuxolimab. CDR3 protein: CAWSPRHFWGTDTQYF. CDR3 bases: TGTGCCTGGAGCCCCAGGCACTTTTGGGGGACAGATACGCAGTATTTT.